This is a list of T cell receptor beta chains from one sample in a study of CD8 T cells in Susac syndrome. One entry per CDR3 protein, called by TCRdb with MiXCR from the immunoSEQ multiplex PCR reads. The sample has approximately 230,000 distinct CDR3 sequences, about 94% seen once. The sample consisted of CD4+ T cells from PBMCs. The receptors were sampled from a human donor with multiple sclerosis. Each CDR3 is given with its conserved first and last residue. Fields, in order: V gene, J gene, CDR3 length, clone size, D gene, CDR3 DNA, CDR3 protein. D genes are given only for firm matches. Clone size is shown for a subset of rows, as once, few, many or a class of expanded clone.

v_gene: TRBV11-2; j_gene: TRBJ2-5; len: 17; abundance: .; d_gene: .; CDR3nt: TGTGCCAGCAGCCGAACAGGTTTACTAGGGCCCCAAGAGACCCAGTACTTC; CDR3aa: CASSRTGLLGPQETQYF
v_gene: TRBV2; j_gene: TRBJ1-5; len: 14; abundance: .; d_gene: TRBD1; CDR3nt: TGTGCCACCAGACAGGGGGCGGGCAATCAGCCCCAGCATTTT; CDR3aa: CATRQGAGNQPQHF
v_gene: TRBV5-1; j_gene: TRBJ2-5; len: 13; abundance: .; d_gene: .; CDR3nt: TGCGCCAGCAGCCGGGGGAGTTGGGAGACCCAGTACTTC; CDR3aa: CASSRGSWETQYF
v_gene: TRBV9; j_gene: TRBJ1-2; len: 15; abundance: .; d_gene: .; CDR3nt: TGTGCCAGCAGCGTCCCCGGGACCGGGGGCGGGGGCTACACCTTC; CDR3aa: CASSVPGTGGGGYTF
v_gene: TRBV12-3/TRBV12-4; j_gene: TRBJ1-2; len: 13; abundance: .; d_gene: TRBD1; CDR3nt: TGTGCCAGCAGGCAGACAGGGGGAAACGGCTACACCTTC; CDR3aa: CASRQTGGNGYTF
v_gene: TRBV15; j_gene: TRBJ1-3; len: 15; abundance: .; d_gene: .; CDR3nt: TGTGCCACCAGCAGAGGGGGGAGCCGAGGACACACCATATATTTT; CDR3aa: CATSRGGSRGHTIYF
v_gene: TRBV5-1; j_gene: TRBJ1-2; len: 14; abundance: .; d_gene: TRBD1; CDR3nt: TGCGCCAACGCAGACCGGGACAGGGCCTATGGCTACACCTTC; CDR3aa: CANADRDRAYGYTF
v_gene: TRBV12-3/TRBV12-4; j_gene: TRBJ2-3; len: 12; abundance: .; d_gene: .; CDR3nt: TGTGCCAGCAGTTTCTACCCAGATACGCAGTATTTT; CDR3aa: CASSFYPDTQYF
v_gene: TRBV3-1; j_gene: TRBJ2-1; len: 13; abundance: .; d_gene: TRBD2; CDR3nt: TGTGCCAGCGGGACTAGCGGGTACAATGAGCAGTTCTTC; CDR3aa: CASGTSGYNEQFF
v_gene: TRBV3-1; j_gene: TRBJ2-7; len: 12; abundance: .; d_gene: .; CDR3nt: TGTGCCAGCAGCCAAGTGCCCTACGAGCAGTACTTC; CDR3aa: CASSQVPYEQYF
v_gene: TRBV5-6; j_gene: TRBJ2-5; len: 14; abundance: .; d_gene: .; CDR3nt: TGTGCCAGCAGCATTCCAGGGGTGGGAGAGACCCAGTACTTC; CDR3aa: CASSIPGVGETQYF
v_gene: TRBV4-1; j_gene: TRBJ2-3; len: 17; abundance: .; d_gene: .; CDR3nt: TGCGCCAGCAGCCCTCGGCCCGCAATGCCGCCCACAGATACGCAGTATTTT; CDR3aa: CASSPRPAMPPTDTQYF
v_gene: TRBV9; j_gene: TRBJ1-4; len: 17; abundance: .; d_gene: .; CDR3nt: TGTGCCAGCAGCGTGCCGGGACGCTTCGCAACTAATGAAAAACTGTTTTTT; CDR3aa: CASSVPGRFATNEKLFF
v_gene: TRBV9; j_gene: TRBJ1-2; len: 15; abundance: .; d_gene: .; CDR3nt: TGTGCCAGCAGCGTAGATCCGGGAAACAACTATGGCTACACCTTC; CDR3aa: CASSVDPGNNYGYTF
v_gene: TRBV6-5; j_gene: TRBJ1-6; len: 19; abundance: .; d_gene: .; CDR3nt: TGTGCCAGCAGTTACTCGACCCATGGGGGGAGCTCCTATAATTCACCCCTCCACTTT; CDR3aa: CASSYSTHGGSSYNSPLHF
v_gene: TRBV3-1; j_gene: TRBJ2-5; len: 15; abundance: .; d_gene: TRBD2; CDR3nt: TGTGCCAGCAGCCCGAACCCTAGCGGCCAAGAGACCCAGTACTTC; CDR3aa: CASSPNPSGQETQYF
v_gene: TRBV12-3/TRBV12-4; j_gene: TRBJ1-1; len: 15; abundance: .; d_gene: .; CDR3nt: TGTGCCAGCGCCCGGGCGGGCGGGAGGGACACTGAAGCTTTCTTT; CDR3aa: CASARAGGRDTEAFF
v_gene: TRBV27; j_gene: TRBJ2-7; len: 13; abundance: .; d_gene: .; CDR3nt: TGTGCCAGCAGTGGAGGCAGGGTCCACGAGCAGTACTTC; CDR3aa: CASSGGRVHEQYF
v_gene: TRBV2; j_gene: TRBJ2-3; len: 14; abundance: .; d_gene: TRBD1; CDR3nt: TGTGCCAGCAGTGAACTCGGGACAGGGTGGATGCAGTATTTT; CDR3aa: CASSELGTGWMQYF
v_gene: TRBV9; j_gene: TRBJ2-5; len: 12; abundance: few; d_gene: .; CDR3nt: TGTGCCAGCAGCGTAGTGGGGGAGACCCAGTACTTC; CDR3aa: CASSVVGETQYF
v_gene: TRBV20-1; j_gene: TRBJ1-5; len: 13; abundance: .; d_gene: TRBD1; CDR3nt: TGCAGTGCCCAGGGGGTGGGCAATCAGCCCCAGCATTTT; CDR3aa: CSAQGVGNQPQHF
v_gene: TRBV19; j_gene: TRBJ1-5; len: 13; abundance: .; d_gene: .; CDR3nt: TGTGCCAGTAGGTCACTGGGCAATCAGCCCCAGCATTTT; CDR3aa: CASRSLGNQPQHF
v_gene: TRBV3-1; j_gene: TRBJ1-6; len: 12; abundance: .; d_gene: .; CDR3nt: TGTGCCAGCAGGGGGGGGAGTTCACCCCTCCACTTT; CDR3aa: CASRGGSSPLHF
v_gene: TRBV5-1; j_gene: TRBJ2-5; len: 16; abundance: .; d_gene: TRBD2; CDR3nt: TGCGCCAGCAGCTTGGGGTCTAGCGGGAGTCAAGAGACCCAGTACTTC; CDR3aa: CASSLGSSGSQETQYF
v_gene: TRBV5-4; j_gene: TRBJ1-3; len: 14; abundance: .; d_gene: .; CDR3nt: TGTGCCAGCAGCCTACGAGACTCTGGAAACACCATATATTTT; CDR3aa: CASSLRDSGNTIYF
v_gene: TRBV24-1; j_gene: TRBJ2-3; len: 14; abundance: .; d_gene: .; CDR3nt: TGTGCCACCAGTGAAACCACTCCCGGGGATACGCAGTATTTT; CDR3aa: CATSETTPGDTQYF
v_gene: TRBV19; j_gene: TRBJ2-3; len: 18; abundance: .; d_gene: .; CDR3nt: TGTGCCAGTAGGGACACGTCTCTCCTCCAAGTTAGCACAGATACGCAGTATTTT; CDR3aa: CASRDTSLLQVSTDTQYF
v_gene: TRBV9; j_gene: TRBJ2-1; len: 17; abundance: .; d_gene: TRBD2; CDR3nt: TGTGCCAGCAGCGCAGACCAAGCGGGGGCGACCTACAATGAGCAGTTCTTC; CDR3aa: CASSADQAGATYNEQFF
v_gene: TRBV29-1; j_gene: TRBJ2-2; len: 14; abundance: .; d_gene: .; CDR3nt: TGCAGCGTCGTCCCCTTGGGTGGAGCCGGGGAGCTGTTTTTT; CDR3aa: CSVVPLGGAGELFF
v_gene: TRBV19; j_gene: TRBJ1-6; len: 14; abundance: .; d_gene: .; CDR3nt: TGTGCCAGCACGCCGGGACAACCGAATTCACCCCTCCACTTT; CDR3aa: CASTPGQPNSPLHF
v_gene: TRBV12-3/TRBV12-4; j_gene: TRBJ2-3; len: 15; abundance: .; d_gene: TRBD1; CDR3nt: TGTGCCAGCACCCAACGGACAGGGCAGGCAGATACGCAGTATTTT; CDR3aa: CASTQRTGQADTQYF
v_gene: TRBV10-3; j_gene: TRBJ2-5; len: 13; abundance: .; d_gene: .; CDR3nt: TGTGCCATCAGTCCGGGAGCGGGAGAGACCCAGTACTTC; CDR3aa: CAISPGAGETQYF
v_gene: TRBV12-3/TRBV12-4; j_gene: TRBJ2-4; len: 14; abundance: .; d_gene: .; CDR3nt: TGTGCCAGCAGTTTAGCCGGTCTTTACGACATTCAGTACTTC; CDR3aa: CASSLAGLYDIQYF
v_gene: TRBV15; j_gene: TRBJ2-1; len: 16; abundance: .; d_gene: .; CDR3nt: TGTGCCACCAGCAGAGTAGAGGAATGGGCACACGATGAGCAGTTCTTC; CDR3aa: CATSRVEEWAHDEQFF
v_gene: TRBV3-1; j_gene: TRBJ1-1; len: 17; abundance: .; d_gene: .; CDR3nt: TGTGCCAGCAGCCAAGATCGTGGGAGGACGGGGAACACTGAAGCTTTCTTT; CDR3aa: CASSQDRGRTGNTEAFF
v_gene: TRBV9; j_gene: TRBJ1-2; len: 14; abundance: .; d_gene: .; CDR3nt: TGTGCCAGCAGCGTGGCAGGTAGATTGGGTGGCTACACCTTC; CDR3aa: CASSVAGRLGGYTF
v_gene: TRBV30; j_gene: TRBJ1-5; len: 21; abundance: .; d_gene: .; CDR3nt: TGTGCCTGGAGTGTATCCTGGACCCAATCCCGGGACCCGTATAGCAATCAGCCCCAGCATTTT; CDR3aa: CAWSVSWTQSRDPYSNQPQHF
v_gene: TRBV30; j_gene: TRBJ2-3; len: 14; abundance: .; d_gene: .; CDR3nt: TGTGCCTGGAGTCGTTGGCGGGGCACAGATACGCAGTATTTT; CDR3aa: CAWSRWRGTDTQYF
v_gene: TRBV20-1; j_gene: TRBJ2-4; len: 15; abundance: .; d_gene: TRBD2; CDR3nt: TGCAGTGCGGTCCCACTTAGCGGGGGGGCCAACATTCAGTACTTC; CDR3aa: CSAVPLSGGANIQYF
v_gene: TRBV20-1; j_gene: TRBJ2-2; len: 15; abundance: .; d_gene: .; CDR3nt: TGCAGTGCACCAGACACGGCGAAGGACACCGGGGAGCTGTTTTTT; CDR3aa: CSAPDTAKDTGELFF
v_gene: TRBV7-3; j_gene: TRBJ2-1; len: 14; abundance: .; d_gene: .; CDR3nt: TGTGCCAGCAGCTTAACAAGTACCTACAATGAGCAGTTCTTC; CDR3aa: CASSLTSTYNEQFF
v_gene: TRBV28; j_gene: TRBJ2-2; len: 16; abundance: .; d_gene: .; CDR3nt: TGTGCCAGCAGTTCCGGAGGGCAGGCGGGCACCGGGGAGCTGTTTTTT; CDR3aa: CASSSGGQAGTGELFF
v_gene: TRBV5-6; j_gene: TRBJ1-5; len: 15; abundance: .; d_gene: .; CDR3nt: TGTGCCAGCAGCCATTGGGGCAGGGGCAATCAGCCCCAGCATTTT; CDR3aa: CASSHWGRGNQPQHF
v_gene: TRBV29-1; j_gene: TRBJ1-2; len: 12; abundance: .; d_gene: .; CDR3nt: TGCAGCGTAAACCCGGGATCTTATGGCTACACCTTC; CDR3aa: CSVNPGSYGYTF
v_gene: TRBV11-2; j_gene: TRBJ2-3; len: 21; abundance: .; d_gene: .; CDR3nt: TGTGCCAGCAGCCCCCCCGGCCAGGTCGAGGGGATTCCCCCGTTCACAGATACGCAGTATTTT; CDR3aa: CASSPPGQVEGIPPFTDTQYF
v_gene: TRBV6-6; j_gene: TRBJ1-4; len: 12; abundance: .; d_gene: .; CDR3nt: TGTGCCAGCAAAGGGGGTAATGAAAAACTGTTTTTT; CDR3aa: CASKGGNEKLFF
v_gene: TRBV5-6; j_gene: TRBJ1-2; len: 13; abundance: .; d_gene: .; CDR3nt: TGTGCCAGCAGGCGGGACCTTAAAAATGGCTACACCTTC; CDR3aa: CASRRDLKNGYTF
v_gene: TRBV6-1; j_gene: TRBJ1-5; len: 15; abundance: .; d_gene: TRBD1; CDR3nt: TGTGCCAGCAGTGATAACGGGGACAGAAATCAGCCCCAGCATTTT; CDR3aa: CASSDNGDRNQPQHF
v_gene: TRBV11-1; j_gene: TRBJ2-6; len: 23; abundance: .; d_gene: TRBD1; CDR3nt: TGTGCCAGCAGCCGTCCGACGCACAGGGGTATGGATCAATTTTTCTCTGGGGCCAACGTCCTGACTTTC; CDR3aa: CASSRPTHRGMDQFFSGANVLTF
v_gene: TRBV6-1; j_gene: TRBJ1-3; len: 16; abundance: .; d_gene: .; CDR3nt: TGTGCCAGCAGTGAAGCTCACGCAAGCTCTGGAAACACCATATATTTT; CDR3aa: CASSEAHASSGNTIYF
v_gene: TRBV7-6; j_gene: TRBJ2-5; len: 17; abundance: .; d_gene: TRBD1; CDR3nt: TGTGCCAGCACGAGCCTTTACGGCAGGGGGCCCCAAGAGACCCAGTACTTC; CDR3aa: CASTSLYGRGPQETQYF
v_gene: TRBV20-1; j_gene: TRBJ2-5; len: 10; abundance: .; d_gene: .; CDR3nt: TGCAGTGCAGACCTCGGGTCCCAGTACTTC; CDR3aa: CSADLGSQYF
v_gene: TRBV7-2; j_gene: TRBJ2-4; len: 14; abundance: .; d_gene: .; CDR3nt: TGTGCCAGCAGCTTAGCGGGGCAGGCAAACATTCAGTACTTC; CDR3aa: CASSLAGQANIQYF
v_gene: TRBV24-1; j_gene: TRBJ1-1; len: 14; abundance: .; d_gene: .; CDR3nt: TGTGCCACCAGTGAGGCCGGCTTTGAAGCTGAAGCTTTCTTT; CDR3aa: CATSEAGFEAEAFF
v_gene: TRBV9; j_gene: TRBJ2-2; len: 14; abundance: once; d_gene: TRBD1; CDR3nt: TGTGCCAGCAATTTTGCAGGGGGAAGCGGGGAGCTGTTTTTT; CDR3aa: CASNFAGGSGELFF
v_gene: TRBV29-1; j_gene: TRBJ1-1; len: 15; abundance: .; d_gene: .; CDR3nt: TGCAGCGTTGAGGACAACGTCCCGATGAACACTGAAGCTTTCTTT; CDR3aa: CSVEDNVPMNTEAFF
v_gene: TRBV20-1; j_gene: TRBJ1-4; len: 13; abundance: .; d_gene: .; CDR3nt: TGCAGTGCTAGTGGGCAGGGCAGCGAAAAACTGTTTTTT; CDR3aa: CSASGQGSEKLFF